These T cell receptor beta chains were read from a single sample in a study of vaccination effects on CD4 cells after COVID-19. No antigens are known for them. Clones were sequenced by immunoSEQ multiplex PCR, and TCRdb holds only the in-frame ones, with some missing. In the table there are 17,000 or so clones, around 64% of which are singletons. Sequences were derived from CD4+ T cells from PBMCs cultured with SARS-CoV-2 spike peptides, sampled after COVID-19 vaccination. All receptors derive from a human donor who received a COVID-19 vaccine. The CDR3 runs from the conserved cysteine through the conserved F or W. Each record gives: V gene, clone size, D gene, J gene, CDR3 DNA, CDR3 protein. D genes are given only for firm matches. Clone size is stated in some rows and not others, as once, few, many or a class when expanded.

V: TRBV7-9; size: NA; D: NA; J: TRBJ2-3; DNA: TGTGCCAGCAGCGAGGACCCTGTGGATACGCAGTATTTT; CDR3: CASSEDPVDTQYF
V: TRBV7-9; size: few; D: NA; J: TRBJ1-6; DNA: TGTGCCAGCAGCTTAGGAGGAGGGGGTAATTCACCCCTCCACTTT; CDR3: CASSLGGGGNSPLHF
V: TRBV3-1/TRBV3-2; size: NA; D: NA; J: TRBJ2-6; DNA: TGTGCCAGCAGCCAAGCTGAAGCGACCGGGGCCAACGTCCTGACTTTC; CDR3: CASSQAEATGANVLTF
V: TRBV30; size: NA; D: TRBD1; J: TRBJ1-2; DNA: TGTGCCTGGAGTGCGGGACAGGGATGGGGTGGCTACACCTTC; CDR3: CAWSAGQGWGGYTF
V: TRBV19; size: medium-sized; D: NA; J: TRBJ2-4; DNA: TGTGCCAGTAGTATAGCCAAAAACATTCAGTACTTC; CDR3: CASSIAKNIQYF
V: TRBV21-1; size: NA; D: NA; J: TRBJ2-3; DNA: TGTGCCAGCAGGGGTATCGGAACAGATACGCAGTATTTT; CDR3: CASRGIGTDTQYF
V: TRBV4-2; size: NA; D: TRBD1; J: TRBJ2-7; DNA: TGTGCCAGCACCTCCGGACAGGGGGCTTTCGAGCAGTACTTC; CDR3: CASTSGQGAFEQYF
V: TRBV7-8; size: NA; D: TRBD2; J: TRBJ2-1; DNA: TGTGCCAGCAGCGGCCGAGCGGGAGCCCTTTACAATGAGCAGTTCTTC; CDR3: CASSGRAGALYNEQFF
V: TRBV9; size: NA; D: NA; J: TRBJ1-1; DNA: TGTGCCAGCAGCGGAGGGAGGGGGGGCACTGAAGCTTTCTTT; CDR3: CASSGGRGGTEAFF
V: TRBV7-9; size: NA; D: TRBD2; J: TRBJ2-1; DNA: TGTGCCAGCAGCCCCGATCTAGCGGGATCCTACAATGAGCAGTTCTTC; CDR3: CASSPDLAGSYNEQFF
V: TRBV19; size: NA; D: NA; J: TRBJ1-5; DNA: TGTGCCAGTAATGGGGGAAGCAATCAGCCCCAGCATTTT; CDR3: CASNGGSNQPQHF
V: TRBV28; size: NA; D: NA; J: TRBJ1-5; DNA: TGTGCCAGCAGTTTAGGGGGGCCTGAGGGCAATCAGCCCCAGCATTTT; CDR3: CASSLGGPEGNQPQHF
V: TRBV28; size: NA; D: TRBD2; J: TRBJ2-1; DNA: TGTGCCAGCAGTTCAGCCGGGACTAGCGCCTACAATGAGCAGTTCTTC; CDR3: CASSSAGTSAYNEQFF
V: TRBV19; size: once; D: NA; J: TRBJ1-1; DNA: TGTGCCAGTAGTAAACTCACAGGAGTAGAAGCTTTCTTT; CDR3: CASSKLTGVEAFF
V: TRBV28; size: NA; D: NA; J: TRBJ2-7; DNA: TGTGCCAGCAGTTCCCAGAGCAACCCGTACTTC; CDR3: CASSSQSNPYF
V: TRBV10-3; size: NA; D: NA; J: TRBJ2-2; DNA: TGTGCCATCAGTGAGTCGGGGCGAAACACCGGGGAGCTGTTTTTT; CDR3: CAISESGRNTGELFF
V: TRBV18; size: NA; D: NA; J: TRBJ1-1; DNA: TGTGCCAGCTCACCACGAGGAACCGTCGAGGTCGCGGAGAACACTGAAGCTTTCTTT; CDR3: CASSPRGTVEVAENTEAFF
V: TRBV15; size: NA; D: NA; J: TRBJ2-2; DNA: TGTGCCACCAGCAGAGATAGGATCAGGACCGGGGAGCTGTTTTTT; CDR3: CATSRDRIRTGELFF
V: TRBV24-1; size: NA; D: NA; J: TRBJ2-2; DNA: TGTGCCACCAGTGAGCACGGGGAGCTGTTTTTT; CDR3: CATSEHGELFF
V: TRBV7-2; size: NA; D: NA; J: TRBJ1-5; DNA: TGTGCCAGCAGCTTAGGCCTTGGACCCCAGCATTTT; CDR3: CASSLGLGPQHF
V: TRBV7-2; size: NA; D: NA; J: TRBJ1-1; DNA: TGTGCCAGCAGCCCCTTACCCGGGGCGGGAGGTGAAGCTTTCTTT; CDR3: CASSPLPGAGGEAFF
V: TRBV21-1; size: once; D: NA; J: TRBJ2-1; DNA: TGTGCCAGCAGCAAACTCCGGGCGTTATCGGATAATGAGCAGTTCTTC; CDR3: CASSKLRALSDNEQFF
V: TRBV7-9; size: NA; D: NA; J: TRBJ1-3; DNA: TGTGCCAGCAGCTTAGCAGGGGGGACAAACACCATATATTTT; CDR3: CASSLAGGTNTIYF
V: TRBV5-4; size: NA; D: NA; J: TRBJ2-3; DNA: TGTGCCAGCAGCCCGAAGGACGCCGATACGCAGTATTTT; CDR3: CASSPKDADTQYF
V: TRBV12-5; size: NA; D: NA; J: TRBJ2-3; DNA: TGTGCTAGTGGTTTGGGGTCAGCCGACCGCACAGATACGCAGTATTTT; CDR3: CASGLGSADRTDTQYF
V: TRBV30; size: NA; D: NA; J: TRBJ1-2; DNA: TGTGCCTGGGGCTACCACTATGGCTACACCTTC; CDR3: CAWGYHYGYTF
V: TRBV28; size: NA; D: TRBD1; J: TRBJ2-7; DNA: TGTGCCAGCAGTTTCCCGGGACAGGGGGCCTACGAGCAGTACTTC; CDR3: CASSFPGQGAYEQYF
V: TRBV11-3; size: NA; D: NA; J: TRBJ2-5; DNA: TGTGCCAGCAGCTTGGTACATGGAGAGACCCAGTACTTC; CDR3: CASSLVHGETQYF
V: TRBV2; size: NA; D: NA; J: TRBJ2-3; DNA: TGTGCCAGCAGTGAGTCAGATACGCAGTATTTT; CDR3: CASSESDTQYF
V: TRBV7-2; size: NA; D: NA; J: TRBJ2-3; DNA: TGTGCCAGCAGCTTACGAAAGATAGGCCTTACGCAGTATTTT; CDR3: CASSLRKIGLTQYF
V: TRBV3-1/TRBV3-2; size: NA; D: TRBD1; J: TRBJ2-3; DNA: TGTGCCAGCAGCCAAGGACAGGGCGACACAGATACGCAGTATTTT; CDR3: CASSQGQGDTDTQYF
V: TRBV6-5; size: medium-sized; D: TRBD1; J: TRBJ1-2; DNA: TGTGCCAGCACCGACCGGGACAGGGGCGGCTACACCTTC; CDR3: CASTDRDRGGYTF
V: TRBV27; size: NA; D: NA; J: TRBJ2-1; DNA: TGTGCCAGCAGTTTACAGGGGGGGAATGAGCAGTTCTTC; CDR3: CASSLQGGNEQFF
V: TRBV6-5; size: NA; D: TRBD1; J: TRBJ1-5; DNA: TGTGCCAGCGGGGGGGACAGGGGCGCCAATCAGCCCCAGCATTTT; CDR3: CASGGDRGANQPQHF
V: TRBV6-5; size: NA; D: NA; J: TRBJ1-5; DNA: TGTGCCAGCAGTCCCCCGGGTTGGCAGCCCCAGCATTTT; CDR3: CASSPPGWQPQHF
V: TRBV6-1; size: medium-sized; D: NA; J: TRBJ1-1; DNA: TGTGCCAGCAGTGAAGGGGGGGTTGGAACTGAAGCTTTCTTT; CDR3: CASSEGGVGTEAFF
V: TRBV25-1; size: NA; D: NA; J: TRBJ1-5; DNA: TGTGCCAGCAGTGTTGGGGGGCATCAGCCCCAGCATTTT; CDR3: CASSVGGHQPQHF
V: TRBV5-1; size: NA; D: NA; J: TRBJ2-3; DNA: TGCGCCAGCAGCTTGGAGGGGGTCCGCACAGATACGCAGTATTTT; CDR3: CASSLEGVRTDTQYF
V: TRBV7-8; size: NA; D: TRBD2; J: TRBJ2-3; DNA: TGTGCCAGCAGCCGAGCCCGATCCCTTCTAGCGGGTAGTAGCACAGATACGCAGTATTTT; CDR3: CASSRARSLLAGSSTDTQYF
V: TRBV20-1; size: NA; D: NA; J: TRBJ2-7; DNA: TGCAGTGCGGGGATAGGGGAGCAGTACTTC; CDR3: CSAGIGEQYF
V: TRBV28; size: few; D: NA; J: TRBJ1-1; DNA: TGTGCCAGCAGCCTACAGGGTGTTGAAGCTTTCTTT; CDR3: CASSLQGVEAFF
V: TRBV5-1; size: few; D: NA; J: TRBJ1-1; DNA: TGCGCCAGCAGCTTGGACAGGGACACTGAAGCTTTCTTT; CDR3: CASSLDRDTEAFF